This passage covers 10 T cell receptor beta chains from one sample sequenced in a study of shared clonotypes between healthy human individuals (dated by TCRdb to 2018 to 2020). Libraries were constructed by the immunoSEQ multiplex PCR assay. The clones in this table, taken by TCRdb from immuneACCESS, are in-frame only. Not every clone is retained; where verified, under half of the shortfall comes from an unresolved V gene, and the cause of the rest is unknown. The sample profile shows around 990,000 clones; approximately 80% of them were found once. The top ten hold more than 0.85% of the sample. The sequenced sample was memory CD4+ T cells from PBMCs. Interpreted using the paper, the cell subset or site label stands for: CD45RA-negative fraction. These receptor sequences come from a young man in good health. Some clones in this sample may be carry-over from other donors' samples.

V usage is TRBV6-6 and J usage is TRBJ1-2, with unresolved D. CDR1 and CDR2 (germline): MNHNY, SVGAGI (reference sequence). The V and J ends lost 0 bases and 13 bases respectively, with 18 bases between them. The CDR3 length is 14 residues. The CDR3 DNA reads as TGTGCCAGCAGTTACTCGGAACAGCAGCTCAACCTCACCTTC. Its protein product is CASSYSEQQLNLTF.

V is TRBV6-1 and J is TRBJ1-1; TRBD1 matches 7 bases. Unmatched junction bases numbered 11, after V lost 4 bases and J lost 3 bases. CDR1 is MNHNS, CDR2 SASEGT, per germline. The CDR3 covers 16 residues. The CDR3 sequence: CASSALTGPFDTEAFF. For the CDR3, the DNA is TGTGCCAGCAGTGCCCTGACAGGGCCCTTTGACACTGAAGCTTTCTTT.

Remarks on this clone: The sample contains more than one DNA sequence encoding this CDR3. The V and J genes are TRBV5-1 and TRBJ2-1, with 11 bases aligning to TRBD2. The J segment lost 4 bases and the V segment lost 2 bases, leaving 2 bases of the junction unmatched. Germline V CDR1 and CDR2: SGHRS, YFSETQ. The CDR3 is 15 amino acids. The CDR3 loop is CASSFGTSGYNEQFF. The CDR3 DNA follows: TGCGCCAGCAGCTTCGGGACTAGCGGTTACAATGAGCAGTTCTTC.

The genes are TRBV7-2 and TRBJ2-1; the D is unclear. The germline V gene has CDR1 SGHTA and CDR2 FQGNSA. V was pared by 3 bases and J by 0 bases, with 15 bases between. This CDR3 is built from 17 residues. CDR3 protein: CASSFLSWTSSYNEQFF. The CDR3 DNA sequence: TGTGCCAGCAGCTTCTTATCTTGGACCAGCTCCTACAATGAGCAGTTCTTC.

This chain joins TRBV20-1 and TRBJ2-5; D gene unclear. The CDR3 is made up of 10 amino acids. Between the trimmed V and J ends, which lost 7 bases and 5 bases, there was a span of 8 bases. The germline V gene encodes CDR1 DFQATT and CDR2 SNEGSKA (reference sequence). The CDR3 here is CSVKRETQYF. In DNA form, the CDR3 reads TGCAGTGTCAAACGGGAGACCCAGTACTTC.

A single count supports this clone. This sequence joins TRBV25-1 and TRBJ2-7; tentative D call: TRBD2 (6 bases). The CDR3 is made up of 14 amino acids. V lost 6 bases and J lost 6, with 18 bases in between. CDR1 is MGHDK, CDR2 SYGVNS, per germline. The CDR3 coding sequence is TGTGCCAGCAGCAACGGGGGATACCGCTCCGAGCAGTACTTC. Residues: CASSNGGYRSEQYF.

The J gene is TRBJ1-2, the V gene TRBV12-5; a possible D gene is TRBD1 (5 bases). CDR3 length: 17 amino acids. Germline CDR1 LGHNT, CDR2 FRNRAP. The V and J ends lost 0 bases and 5 bases respectively, with 19 bases between them. The CDR3 loop reads CASGLVLGQGVSYGYTF. CDR3 in DNA: TGTGCTAGTGGTTTGGTACTCGGGCAGGGAGTTTCGTATGGCTACACCTTC.

V and J are TRBV30 and TRBJ1-1; 7 nucleotides match TRBD1. Germline CDR1 and CDR2: GTSNPN and SVGIG (reference sequence). V lost 1 base and J lost 4; bases outside the gene matches: 9. The CDR3 has 15 residues. Written as DNA, the CDR3 is TGTGCCTGGAGTGCTCCTCAGGGGGTCCTCACTGAAGCTTTCTTT. Translated: CAWSAPQGVLTEAFF.

As to this clone: Other DNA variants within this sample encode the same CDR3. This sequence joins TRBV6-6 and TRBJ2-3; D is ambiguous. V lost 4 bases and J lost 0, with 11 bases in between. This CDR3 has 15 residues. CDR1 is MNHNY, CDR2 SVGAGI, per germline (reference sequence). The CDR3, as DNA: TGTGCCAGCAGTTCGAGGACGGTTAGCACAGATACGCAGTATTTT. Translating it yields CASSSRTVSTDTQYF.

This clone was observed a few times. The V call is TRBV28, the J call TRBJ2-7; D not resolved. The ends were cut back, 2 bases at V and 9 bases at J, with 14 bases in the middle. The CDR3 covers 13 residues. Germline V lookup: CDR1 MDHEN, CDR2 SYDVKM. The DNA of the CDR3 is TGTGCCAGCAGTTTAGGGCAGTCTCCCTCGCAGTACTTC. Translated, it gives CASSLGQSPSQYF.